This TCR beta chain appears in the sequencing data of a study of low-dose radiotherapy and immunotherapy resistance in tumors. Background on the study: Each patient was administered nivolumab intravenously at 240 mg, which was a flat dose, every two weeks, along with intravenous ipilimumab at 1 mg/kg every six weeks. The 200 mg/m2 dose of intravenous cyclophosphamide was given every two weeks, one day before radiation and immunotherapy.

This CDR3 spans 17 amino acids. V shed 3 bases and J 5 bases; nucleotides not matched to a gene: 12. This clonotype came up many times. Both TCRalpha and TCRbeta chains were reverse transcribed with V-gene-specific primers. A constant-region primer paired with the V-primer adapter amplified TCRs over approximately 20 PCR cycles. TCRdb reanalysed the reads using MiXCR and keeps one entry per CDR3 protein. Found here are over 70,000 distinct CDR3 sequences, roughly 30% of them singletons; the top ten hold approximately 10%. The time point: before trial treatment. Along with nivolumab and ipilimumab, donors received aspirin, low-dose cyclophosphamide and low-dose radiotherapy. Qualifying patients carried advanced solid tumors devoid of tumor-infiltrating lymphocytes.

The sequences come from PBMCs, collected before treatment. The chain joins TRBV12-3 or TRBV12-4 to TRBJ1-5, with TRBD1 matching over 8 bases. The source of this sequence is a female donor with ovarian cancer. The CDR3 DNA is TGTGCCAGCAGTTTTTTTAACTTCGGACAGGGCTATCAGCCCCAGCATTTT. Translated, it gives CASSFFNFGQGYQPQHF.